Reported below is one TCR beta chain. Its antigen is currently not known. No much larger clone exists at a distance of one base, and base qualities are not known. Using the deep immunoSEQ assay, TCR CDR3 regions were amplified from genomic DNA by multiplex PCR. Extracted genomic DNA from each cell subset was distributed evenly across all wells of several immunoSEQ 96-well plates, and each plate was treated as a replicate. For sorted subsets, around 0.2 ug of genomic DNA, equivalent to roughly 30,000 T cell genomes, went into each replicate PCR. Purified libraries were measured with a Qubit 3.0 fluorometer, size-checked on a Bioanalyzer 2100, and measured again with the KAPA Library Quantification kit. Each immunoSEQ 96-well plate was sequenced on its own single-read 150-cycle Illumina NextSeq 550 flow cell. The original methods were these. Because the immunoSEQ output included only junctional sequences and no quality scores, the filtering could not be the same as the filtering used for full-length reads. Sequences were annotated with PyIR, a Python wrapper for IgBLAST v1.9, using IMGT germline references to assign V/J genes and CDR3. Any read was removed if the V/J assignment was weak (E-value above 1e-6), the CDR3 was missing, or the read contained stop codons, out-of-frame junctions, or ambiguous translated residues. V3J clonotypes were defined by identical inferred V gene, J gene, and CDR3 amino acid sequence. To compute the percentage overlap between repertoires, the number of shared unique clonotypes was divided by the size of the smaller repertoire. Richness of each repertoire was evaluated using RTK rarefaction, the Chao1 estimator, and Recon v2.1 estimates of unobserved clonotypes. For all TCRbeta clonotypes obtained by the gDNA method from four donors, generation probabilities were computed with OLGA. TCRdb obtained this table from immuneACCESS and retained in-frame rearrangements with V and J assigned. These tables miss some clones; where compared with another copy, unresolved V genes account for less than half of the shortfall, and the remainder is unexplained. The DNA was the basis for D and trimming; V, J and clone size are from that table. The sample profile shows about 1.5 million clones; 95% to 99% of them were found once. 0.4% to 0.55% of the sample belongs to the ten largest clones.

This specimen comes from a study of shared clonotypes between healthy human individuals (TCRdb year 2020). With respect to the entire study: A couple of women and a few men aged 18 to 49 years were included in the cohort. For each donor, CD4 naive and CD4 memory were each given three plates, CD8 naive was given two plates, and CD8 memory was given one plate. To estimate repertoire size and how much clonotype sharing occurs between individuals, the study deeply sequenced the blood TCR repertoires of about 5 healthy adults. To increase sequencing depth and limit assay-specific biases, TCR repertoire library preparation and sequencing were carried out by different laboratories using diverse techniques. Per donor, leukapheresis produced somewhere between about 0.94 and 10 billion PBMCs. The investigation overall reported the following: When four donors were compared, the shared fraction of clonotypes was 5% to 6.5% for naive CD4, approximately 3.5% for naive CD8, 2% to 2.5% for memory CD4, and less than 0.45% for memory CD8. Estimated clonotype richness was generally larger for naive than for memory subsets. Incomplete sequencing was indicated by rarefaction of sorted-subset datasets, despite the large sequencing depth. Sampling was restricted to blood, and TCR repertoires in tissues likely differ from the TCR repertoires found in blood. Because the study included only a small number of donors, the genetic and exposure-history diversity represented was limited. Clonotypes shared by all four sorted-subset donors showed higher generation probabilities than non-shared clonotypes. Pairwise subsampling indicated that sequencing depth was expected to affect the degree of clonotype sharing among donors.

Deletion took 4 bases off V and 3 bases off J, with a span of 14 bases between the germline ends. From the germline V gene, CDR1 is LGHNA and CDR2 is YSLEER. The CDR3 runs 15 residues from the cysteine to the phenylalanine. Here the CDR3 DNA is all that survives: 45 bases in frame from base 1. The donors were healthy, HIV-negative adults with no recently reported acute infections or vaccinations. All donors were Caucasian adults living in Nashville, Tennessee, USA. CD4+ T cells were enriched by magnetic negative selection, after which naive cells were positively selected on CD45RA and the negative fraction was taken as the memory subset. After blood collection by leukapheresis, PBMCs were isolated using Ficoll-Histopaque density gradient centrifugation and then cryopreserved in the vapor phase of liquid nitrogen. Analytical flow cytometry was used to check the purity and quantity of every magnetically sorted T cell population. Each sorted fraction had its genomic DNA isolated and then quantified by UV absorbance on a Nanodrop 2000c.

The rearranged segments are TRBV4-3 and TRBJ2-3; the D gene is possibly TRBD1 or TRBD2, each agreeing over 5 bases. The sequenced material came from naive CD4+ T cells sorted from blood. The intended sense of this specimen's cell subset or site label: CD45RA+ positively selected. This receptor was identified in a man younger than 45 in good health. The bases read TGCGCCAGCAGCCTTGACAGATCGGGAACAGATACGCAGTATTTT. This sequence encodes CASSLDRSGTDTQYF.